Listed here are 30 T cell receptor beta chains from one sample, sequenced in a study of cytomegalovirus exposure and HLA in healthy donors. PCR employed 60 Vbeta and 13 Jbeta primers. The protocol was immunoSEQ multiplex PCR, while the TCRdb copy is restricted to in-frame clones and leaves out a portion. Of 55,000 to 65,000 clones listed, more than 80% are singletons. Sequences were obtained from PBMCs. These receptors all stem from a man aged 30 to 45 in good health and CMV-seropositive.

The chain joins TRBV18 to TRBJ2-2, with TRBD1 matching 7 bases. The V and J ends lost 1 base and 0 bases, in that order; junction bases with no gene match: 2. Germline CDR1 is KGHSH and CDR2 is LQKENI. This CDR3 is built from 16 residues. The DNA for the CDR3 is TGTGCCAGCTCACCACGGACAGGCTCGAACACCGGGGAGCTGTTTTTT. The encoded protein is CASSPRTGSNTGELFF.

J is TRBJ1-1 and V is TRBV29-1; D might be TRBD1 (5 bases). The V gene's germline CDR1 is SQVTM and CDR2 ANQGSEA. The ends were cut back, 1 base at V and 5 bases at J, with 11 bases in the middle. CDR3 size: 13 residues. The CDR3 protein is CSVEGRGGTEAFF. The CDR3 bases are TGCAGCGTTGAAGGTAGGGGAGGGACTGAAGCTTTCTTT. Using reference TRBV29-1 and TRBJ1-1 for the parts outside the CDR3, the full variable domain is SAVISQKPSRDICQRGTSLTIQCQVDSQVTMMFWYRQQPGQSLTLIATANQGSEATYESGFVIDKFPISRPNLTFSTLTVSNMSPEDSSIYLCSVEGRGGTEAFFGQGTRLTVV.

The chain recombines TRBV29-1 with TRBJ1-2, with D possibly being TRBD1 (6 bases). Per the germline V gene, CDR1 is SQVTM and CDR2 is ANQGSEA. Between the trimmed V and J ends, which lost 5 bases and 3 bases, there was a span of 13 bases. The length of the CDR3 is 13 residues. CDR3 DNA sequence: TGCAGCGTTACTTACAGGGCCCACTATGGCTACACCTTC. Its protein product is CSVTYRAHYGYTF.

The chain joins TRBV9 to TRBJ2-3; 8 bases map to TRBD1. The junction had 7 bases not matched to a gene; V was cut back by 4 bases and J by 0 bases. Per germline, CDR1 SGDLS and CDR2 YYNGEE. The CDR3 consists of 16 residues. CDR3 coding DNA: TGTGCCAGCAGCTTAAACCGGGACAGGAGCACAGATACGCAGTATTTT. As protein: CASSLNRDRSTDTQYF.

V usage is TRBV6-6 and J usage is TRBJ2-6, with a tentative D call TRBD1 (6 bases). Deletions cut 6 bases from V and 2 bases from J, with 11 bases between. Germline loops: CDR1 MNHNY, CDR2 SVGAGI (reference sequence). The CDR3 is made up of 15 amino acids. The CDR3 DNA is TGTGCCAGCAGCCCAGGGGCGACTGGGGCCAACGTCCTGACTTTC. Encoded protein: CASSPGATGANVLTF.

The chain joins TRBV7-2 to TRBJ2-5; tentative D call: TRBD2 (5 bases). In germline, CDR1 is SGHTA, CDR2 FQGNSA. This CDR3 has 14 residues. V was pared by 1 base and J by 5 bases, with 11 bases between. Written as DNA, the CDR3 is TGTGCCAGCAGCTTAGACGGCGGGCAGGAGACCCAGTACTTC. This codes for CASSLDGGQETQYF.

The chain employs TRBV28 and TRBJ2-1; TRBD2 aligns across 13 bases. The CDR3 has 17 residues. The V segment lost 3 bases and the J segment 8 bases; nucleotides outside the gene matches: 10. Germline V gene lookup returns CDR1 MDHEN and CDR2 SYDVKM. The CDR3 is CASSLAPGLAGRDEQFF. The CDR3 nucleotides are TGTGCCAGCAGTTTGGCCCCGGGACTAGCGGGAAGGGATGAGCAGTTCTTC.

This chain joins TRBV7-9 and TRBJ2-4; tentative D call: TRBD1 (5 bases). The CDR3 sequence is 16 residues long. The V end lost 1 base, the J end lost 7 bases, and 17 bases lay between the germline ends. Germline V gene lookup returns CDR1 SEHNR and CDR2 FQNEAQ (reference sequence). The CDR3 DNA sequence: TGTGCCAGCAGCTTAGATGTTCCAGGGTCGTGGAACATTCAGTACTTC. Its translation is CASSLDVPGSWNIQYF.

V and J are TRBV6-6 and TRBJ1-1, with TRBD1 matching 11 bases. The CDR3 covers 13 residues. CDR1 and CDR2 (germline): MNHNY, SVGAGI (reference sequence). The V and J ends lost 10 bases and 5 bases, in that order; junction bases with no gene match: 6. The CDR3 protein is CATMDRGRTEAFF. The CDR3 DNA reads as TGTGCCACAATGGACAGGGGGCGAACTGAAGCTTTCTTT.

The chain uses TRBV19 and TRBJ1-2, with a possible D match to TRBD1 (6 bases). Germline loops: CDR1 LNHDA, CDR2 SQIVND (reference sequence). V shed 2 bases and J shed 2 bases, with 12 bases lying between them. CDR3 length equals 15 residues. The DNA of the CDR3 is TGTGCCAGTAGTATAAACGGGGGGCTCAACTATGGCTACACCTTC. Amino acid sequence: CASSINGGLNYGYTF.

The chain employs TRBV10-2 and TRBJ2-7; possibly TRBD2 for D (5 bases). This CDR3 region has 11 residues. The germline gives CDR1 WSHSY, CDR2 SAAADI. Trimming shortened V by 5 bases and J by 7 bases, and 9 bases separated the two germline ends. CDR3 in amino acids: CASSFGVEQYF. Written as DNA, the CDR3 is TGCGCCAGCAGTTTCGGGGTAGAGCAGTACTTC.

The V call is TRBV5-4, the J call TRBJ1-4; 10 positions agree with TRBD1. The CDR3 extends over 16 amino acids. With V trimmed by 4 bases and J by 5 bases, 8 bases remained unmatched. CDR1 and CDR2 from the germline V gene are SGHNT and YYREEE (reference sequence). The DNA for the CDR3 is TGTGCCAGCAGCGATACCGGGACAGGGGTAAATGAAAAACTGTTTTTT. It is translated as CASSDTGTGVNEKLFF.

This clone has only one observation. The rearrangement uses TRBV7-3 and TRBJ2-6; TRBD1 agrees at 10 bases. The CDR3 runs to 20 residues. With 5 bases clipped from V and 0 bases from J, the junction kept 13 bases outside the gene matches. The germline CDR1 and CDR2 sequences are SGHTA and FQGTGA. The CDR3 region has the DNA TGTGCCAGCAGCCTCCACCGGGACAGGGGCGGAATCTCTGGGGCCAACGTCCTGACTTTC. It is translated as CASSLHRDRGGISGANVLTF.

The chain uses TRBV9 and TRBJ2-2, with 7 bases matching TRBD1. The CDR3 loop spans 15 amino acids. Germline V gene sequence: CDR1 SGDLS, CDR2 YYNGEE. Trimming cost V 0 bases and J 7 bases; bases outside gene matches: 6. The CDR3 nucleotides are TGTGCCAGCAGCGTAGGAGAGGGGGCGATCGGGGAGCTGTTTTTT. It translates to CASSVGEGAIGELFF.

This chain joins TRBV11-3 and TRBJ2-7; 14 bases match TRBD2. This CDR3 is built from 16 residues. Germline V gives CDR1 SGHNT, CDR2 YENEEA. V trimming: 4 bases; J trimming: 1 base; junction bases outside the gene matches: 3. The CDR3 sequence is CASSSRTSGRSYEQYF. CDR3 coding DNA: TGTGCCAGCAGCTCCCGGACTAGCGGGAGGTCCTACGAGCAGTACTTC.

V and J are TRBV5-1 and TRBJ2-3; 13 bases align to TRBD2. J gave up 4 bases and V 2 bases, and 1 base lay outside the gene matches. The CDR3 is 15 residues long. Germline V gives CDR1 SGHRS, CDR2 YFSETQ. CDR3 residues: CASSLLAGGADTQYF. The CDR3 nucleotides read TGCGCCAGCAGCTTACTAGCGGGAGGGGCAGATACGCAGTATTTT. Complete variable domain (other parts from reference TRBV5-1 and TRBJ2-3): KAGVTQTPRYLIKTRGQQVTLSCSPISGHRSVSWYQQTPGQGLQFLFEYFSETQRNKGNFPGRFSGRQFSNSRSEMNVSTLELGDSALYLCASSLLAGGADTQYFGPGTRLTVL.

This sequence joins TRBV2 and TRBJ1-5; D call uncertain. The CDR3 covers 14 residues. Trimming shortened V by 4 bases and J by 4 bases, and 11 bases separated the two germline ends. The germline V gene encodes CDR1 SNHLY and CDR2 FYNNEI. The CDR3 region has the DNA TGTGCCAGCAGTGGCGCCAACTCAAATCAGCCCCAGCATTTT. It encodes CASSGANSNQPQHF.

The gene calls are TRBV5-1 and TRBJ2-2; the D gene is possibly TRBD1 (5 bases). The CDR3 totals 16 residues. CDR1 and CDR2 from the germline V gene are SGHRS and YFSETQ. V lost 4 bases and J 1 base, leaving 14 bases between the germline ends. For the CDR3, the DNA is TGCGCCAGCAGCCCCGGAAGGGGCGGGAACACCGGGGAGCTGTTTTTT. It specifies CASSPGRGGNTGELFF.

The V gene is TRBV11-2, the J gene TRBJ2-2; 7 positions match TRBD1. The CDR3 runs to 16 residues. Germline trimming cut 1 base from V and 9 bases from J; bases unmatched to any gene: 11. The germline CDR1 and CDR2 sequences are SGHAT and FQNNGV. The CDR3 protein is CASSLVRDRPGWELFF. The CDR3 DNA follows: TGTGCCAGCAGCTTAGTTCGGGACAGACCAGGGTGGGAGCTGTTTTTT.

This clone was detected a few times. The chain joins TRBV11-1 to TRBJ2-2; D is uncertain. The germline CDR1 and CDR2 sequences are SGHAT and FQDESV (reference sequence). The CDR3 has 12 amino acids. The V end lost 5 bases, the J end lost 1 base, and 2 bases lay between the germline ends. In DNA form, the CDR3 reads TGTGCCAGCAGCCGGAACACCGGGGAGCTGTTTTTT. As protein: CASSRNTGELFF.

CDR3 coding DNA: TGTGCCAGCAGTAGGGGGACAGAGCCCACTGAAGCTTTCTTT. This codes for CASSRGTEPTEAFF. V gene TRBV6-5 combines with J gene TRBJ1-1; TRBD1 agrees at 7 bases. CDR1 MNHEY and CDR2 SVGAGI come from the germline V gene. With 5 bases clipped from V and 4 bases from J, the junction kept 7 bases outside the gene matches. The CDR3 consists of 14 residues.

This clone was observed a single time. V is TRBV5-4 and J is TRBJ2-2; 9 nucleotides match TRBD2. Germline V gives CDR1 SGHNT, CDR2 YYREEE (reference sequence). With 4 bases clipped from V and 3 bases from J, the junction kept 7 bases outside the gene matches. This CDR3 has 16 residues. The DNA for the CDR3 is TGTGCCAGCAGCCCCCTAGCGGGGATAGACACCGGGGAGCTGTTTTTT. Residues: CASSPLAGIDTGELFF.

This clone was detected once. The chain is built from TRBV10-3 and TRBJ2-1; D is unclear. The CDR3 covers 14 residues. Between the trimmed V and J ends, which lost 7 bases and 0 bases, there was a span of 10 bases. Germline V gene data show CDR1 as ENHRY and CDR2 as SYGVKD. In DNA form, the CDR3 reads TGTGCCATCAATGATTTGAGCTCCTACAATGAGCAGTTCTTC. Amino acids: CAINDLSSYNEQFF.

Written as DNA, the CDR3 is TGCGCCAGCAGCAGACAGCCCGCAACTAATGAAAAACTGTTTTTT. It specifies CASSRQPATNEKLFF. The chain is built from TRBV5-1 and TRBJ1-4, with D possibly being TRBD1 (5 bases). The CDR3 is 15 residues long. Germline V gene lookup returns CDR1 SGHRS and CDR2 YFSETQ. V was clipped by 4 bases and J by 0 bases, with 10 bases between them. Full variable domain (outside the CDR3, taken from reference TRBV5-1 and TRBJ1-4): KAGVTQTPRYLIKTRGQQVTLSCSPISGHRSVSWYQQTPGQGLQFLFEYFSETQRNKGNFPGRFSGRQFSNSRSEMNVSTLELGDSALYLCASSRQPATNEKLFFGSGTQLSVL.

The gene calls are TRBV5-4 and TRBJ2-3, with 11 bases aligning to TRBD1. Germline V gene lookup returns CDR1 SGHNT and CDR2 YYREEE (reference sequence). Trimming cost V 3 bases and J 5 bases; bases outside gene matches: 8. The CDR3 sequence is 16 residues long. This CDR3 is CASSSLPGQGGDTQYF. In DNA, the CDR3 is TGTGCCAGCAGCTCACTCCCGGGACAGGGGGGAGATACGCAGTATTTT. The variable domain in full, completed from reference TRBV5-4 and TRBJ2-3, reads ETGVTQSPTHLIKTRGQQVTLRCSSQSGHNTVSWYQQALGQGPQFIFQYYREEENGRGNFPPRFSGLQFPNYSSELNVNALELDDSALYLCASSSLPGQGGDTQYFGPGTRLTVL.

This rearrangement joins TRBV5-1 to TRBJ2-5; 7 bases match TRBD1. This CDR3 region has 16 residues. Trimming took 4 bases from V and 1 from J; bases not matched to a gene: 10. Germline V gene data show CDR1 as SGHRS and CDR2 as YFSETQ. CDR3 region: CASSLGPGTAQETQYF. DNA for the CDR3: TGCGCCAGCAGCCTGGGACCAGGGACAGCCCAAGAGACCCAGTACTTC.

The chain is built from TRBV18 and TRBJ2-2; 10 bases map to TRBD2. Per the germline V gene, CDR1 is KGHSH and CDR2 is LQKENI. Losses at the gene ends were 4 bases for V and 7 bases for J; bases not matched to a gene: 18. The CDR3 totals 19 residues. The CDR3 protein is CASSQEQTGQGTSVGELFF. The CDR3, as DNA: TGTGCCAGCTCACAAGAACAGACGGGACAAGGGACTAGCGTCGGGGAGCTGTTTTTT.

CDR3 bases: TGTGCCAGCAGCTTAAAGCGGGAGGGAGGCACAGATACGCAGTATTTT. Its protein is CASSLKREGGTDTQYF. The chain combines TRBV5-4 with TRBJ2-3; 10 bases line up with TRBD2. From germline, CDR1 is SGHNT and CDR2 YYREEE (reference sequence). The trim removed 2 bases at V and 1 base at J, leaving 4 bases unmatched. The CDR3 covers 16 residues.

J is TRBJ2-5 and V is TRBV19; D is undetermined. CDR1 is LNHDA and CDR2 is SQIVND in the germline V gene (reference sequence). The CDR3 is 13 amino acids. Deletions cut 7 bases from V and 1 base from J, with 10 bases between. This CDR3 reads CASTRSPQETQYF. The CDR3 DNA reads TGTGCCAGTACTCGGTCCCCCCAAGAGACCCAGTACTTC.

The chain employs TRBV6-1 and TRBJ2-1; 7 bases fit TRBD1. Germline CDR1 is MNHNS and CDR2 is SASEGT. The CDR3 extends over 14 amino acids. V lost 7 bases, J lost 3 bases, and 6 bases stayed unmatched. The chain's CDR3 is CASTSGQDYNEQFF. The CDR3 region has the DNA TGTGCCAGCACCTCTGGACAGGACTACAATGAGCAGTTCTTC.